This record looks at one T cell receptor beta chain sequence and its context. The data derive from a study of blood T cells in healthy people across ages. The germline CDR1 and CDR2 sequences are MNHEY and SMNVEV (reference sequence). The length of the CDR3 is 15 residues. A second PCR, run for about 7 to 12 cycles, used a sample-barcoded 5' primer plus a J-beta primer mix. MiXCR, run by TCRdb on the 5' RACE reads, gives a single entry per CDR3 protein. This table holds over a million distinct CDR3 sequences, 59% found once. A minimum of 5 micrograms of total RNA was extracted per sample. Material for sequencing was blood. The J gene is TRBJ2-5, the V gene TRBV27; D might be TRBD1 (5 bases). The end of the DNA aligns better with TRBJ2-7, so the J call may be wrong. This sequence was found in a man younger than 35 in good health. In nucleotides, the CDR3 is TGTGCCAGCAGTTTATTCCCAGACAGTCCCTACGAGCAGTACTTC. This encodes CASSLFPDSPYEQYF.